These 16 T cell receptor beta chains were sequenced from one sample in a study of prognosis after radiotherapy for stage I lung cancer. It was by two-round multiplex PCR that TCR beta CDR3 was amplified from genomic DNA. Primers (each specific to one TRBV or TRBJ gene) were used in first-round PCR. MiXCR, run by TCRdb on the multiplex PCR reads, gives a single entry per CDR3 protein. The sample includes some 60,000 distinct CDR3 sequences, approximately 25% seen only once; the top ten take less than 8%. The sample was PBMCs, taken before or after stereotactic body radiation therapy (not recorded which). These receptors originate from a donor over 45 with non-small cell lung cancer.

The sample holds many counts of this clonotype. The chain uses TRBV15 and TRBJ2-1, with 8 nucleotides matching TRBD1. V shed 3 bases and J 0 bases; nucleotides not matched to a gene: 1. Germline CDR1 LNHNV, CDR2 YYDKDF (reference sequence). The CDR3 covers 15 residues. The CDR3: CATSRGQDSYNEQFF. In DNA, the CDR3 is TGTGCCACCAGCAGGGGACAGGACTCCTACAATGAGCAGTTCTTC. Combining the CDR3 with reference TRBV15 and TRBJ2-1 gives the whole variable domain DAMVIQNPRYQVTQFGKPVTLSCSQTLNHNVMYWYQQKSSQAPKLLFHYYDKDFNNEADTPDNFQSRRPNTSFCFLDIRSPGLGDTAMYLCATSRGQDSYNEQFFGPGTRLTVL.

There are many counts of this clonotype. The chain carries TRBV19 and TRBJ1-2, with D hard to call. The CDR3 loop spans 13 amino acids. Looked up from germline, CDR1 is LNHDA and CDR2 is SQIVND (reference sequence). Trimming cost V 7 bases and J 8 bases, with 17 bases left between them. Written as DNA, the CDR3 is TGTGCCAGTAATAGACGCCTTTCCGAAGGCTACACCTTC. Its translation is CASNRRLSEGYTF.

Only a few counts were recorded for this clonotype. This may arise from a read error, as a much more abundant clone is one base away. This is likely a read error, given that the CDR3 carries no conserved phenylalanine or tryptophan at its end. The chain recombines TRBV7-9 with TRBJ1-1; 7 positions match TRBD1. Trimming took 6 bases from V and 6 from J; bases not matched to a gene: 10. Per germline, CDR1 SEHNR and CDR2 FQNEAQ (reference sequence). The CDR3 spans 14 residues. Here the CDR3 DNA reads TGTGCCAGCAGTGAAGGACAGGCCAGGGCTGAAGCTTTCCTT. Encoded protein: CASSEGQARAEAFL.

Of note for this clonotype: Mismatch with germline at one junction end may stem from a read error. The rearrangement links TRBV25-1 to TRBJ1-2; weak D call: TRBD1 (6 bases). Germline V CDR1 and CDR2: MGHDK, SYGVNS. The CDR3 totals 14 residues. The CDR3 protein is CASSSLPGAYGYTF. As DNA, the CDR3 is TGTGCAAGCAGTTCGTTACCGGGGGCATATGGCTACACCTTC.

This clonotype has a count of ten or more. This sequence joins TRBV6-1 and TRBJ1-5; the D is unclear. The V end lost 6 bases, the J end lost 8 bases, and 8 bases lay between the germline ends. Germline V CDR1 and CDR2: MNHNS, SASEGT. The CDR3 consists of 11 residues. The CDR3 here is CASSRTEPQHF. The DNA for the CDR3 is TGTGCCAGCAGCCGCACGGAGCCCCAGCATTTT.

This clonotype was found many times. The chain couples TRBV10-2 to TRBJ1-6; perhaps TRBD1 as D (6 bases). V was trimmed by 3 bases and J by 7 bases, leaving 13 bases between them. Germline values: CDR1 WSHSY, CDR2 SAAADI. The CDR3 runs to 15 residues. This CDR3 is CASSEGRGQNSPLHF. CDR3 coding DNA: TGCGCCAGCAGTGAAGGCAGGGGCCAAAATTCACCCCTCCACTTT.

In its sample, this clonotype was seen many times. The genes are TRBV10-3 and TRBJ2-3; possible D gene TRBD2, 5 bases. Germline V CDR1 and CDR2: ENHRY, SYGVKD. CDR3 length: 13 amino acids. V dropped 6 bases and J dropped 5 bases, with 12 bases sitting between them. In nucleotides, the CDR3 is TGTGCCATCAGCCTCGGGGATGGAGATACGCAGTATTTT. Translated: CAISLGDGDTQYF.

Ten or more counts support this clonotype. This chain links TRBV20-1 with TRBJ1-3; 12 bases align to TRBD1. The CDR3 totals 16 residues. Unmatched junction bases numbered 12, after V lost 5 bases and J lost 7 bases. Germline V lookup: CDR1 DFQATT, CDR2 SNEGSKA (reference sequence). The CDR3, as DNA: TGCAGTGCTGTATCCCCCGGGACAGGGGGCAGGAACACCATATATTTT. Its translation is CSAVSPGTGGRNTIYF.

This clonotype was observed many times. The V call is TRBV5-5, the J call TRBJ2-1; TRBD1 aligns across 11 bases. Germline V gene sequence: CDR1 SGHKS, CDR2 YYEKEE (reference sequence). This CDR3 has 17 residues. V shed 4 bases and J 3 bases; nucleotides not matched to a gene: 9. For the CDR3, the DNA is TGTGCCAGCAGCCTCAAATCCGGGACAGGGGGCTACAATGAGCAGTTCTTC. It is translated as CASSLKSGTGGYNEQFF.

This clonotype occurred many times. The genes are TRBV6-1 and TRBJ1-1; the D is unclear. This CDR3 contains 17 residues. V shed 7 bases and J shed 0 bases, with 21 bases lying between them. Per the germline V gene, CDR1 is MNHNS and CDR2 is SASEGT. The CDR3 nucleotides read TGTGCCAGCAACCCCCGCCGGCAGGCCCTTATGAACACTGAAGCTTTCTTT. Its translation: CASNPRRQALMNTEAFF.

About this clonotype: Its ends do not fully match the called genes, so a read error is possible. This chain joins TRBV6-1 and TRBJ2-7, with TRBD2 identical over 10 bases. Germline V gene sequence: CDR1 MNHNS, CDR2 SASEGT. This CDR3 comprises 14 residues. CDR3 DNA: TGTGCCAGCAGTGGGGTACTAGCGGGGTACGACCAGTACTTC. It encodes CASSGVLAGYDQYF.

This rearrangement joins TRBV7-2 to TRBJ1-2, with 7 bases lining up with TRBD1. Per the germline V gene, CDR1 is SGHTA and CDR2 is FQGNSA. CDR3 length equals 13 residues. V was clipped by 5 bases and J by 8 bases; unmatched bases: 8. In DNA form, the CDR3 reads TGTGCCAGCAGCCCCTTGACAGGGAGAGGCTACACCTTC. Translating it yields CASSPLTGRGYTF.

Details on this clonotype: A far larger clone is one base from this, pointing to a likely read error. This chain joins TRBV27 and TRBJ1-2; 8 bases fit TRBD1. Germline loops: CDR1 MNHEY, CDR2 SMNVEV (reference sequence). The junction had 7 bases not matched to a gene; V was cut back by 6 bases and J by 4 bases. The CDR3 has 14 amino acids. The DNA for the CDR3 is TGTGCCAGCAGCCAGGGACAGGCGCTCTATGGCTACACCTTC. Amino acids: CASSQGQALYGYTF.

CDR3 amino acids: CATSPIRYRGPSSGANVLTF. CDR3 in DNA: TGTGCCACCAGCCCAATCCGGTACAGGGGTCCCAGCTCTGGGGCCAACGTCCTGACTTTC. The chain couples TRBV24-1 to TRBJ2-6; 7 bases match TRBD1. CDR3 length equals 20 residues. V lost 7 bases, J lost 0 bases, and 17 bases stayed unmatched. CDR1 KGHDR and CDR2 SFDVKD come from the germline V gene.

The table lists this clonotype with many counts. V and J are TRBV2 and TRBJ1-1, with unresolved D. The CDR3 runs 12 residues. V shed 11 bases and J shed 3 bases, with 13 bases lying between them. In germline, CDR1 is SNHLY, CDR2 FYNNEI. CDR3 residues: CASRVADTEAFF. CDR3 in DNA: TGTGCCTCCCGCGTAGCTGACACTGAAGCTTTCTTT.

This clonotype was recorded at least ten times. V and J are TRBV7-9 and TRBJ1-5; D is ambiguous. The V gene lost 4 bases and the J gene lost 2 bases, with 12 bases spanning the gap. Germline V gives CDR1 SEHNR, CDR2 FQNEAQ (reference sequence). The CDR3 runs 15 residues. CDR3 region: CASSSTGGGNQPQHF. Here the CDR3 DNA reads TGTGCCAGCAGCTCTACGGGTGGAGGCAATCAGCCCCAGCATTTT.